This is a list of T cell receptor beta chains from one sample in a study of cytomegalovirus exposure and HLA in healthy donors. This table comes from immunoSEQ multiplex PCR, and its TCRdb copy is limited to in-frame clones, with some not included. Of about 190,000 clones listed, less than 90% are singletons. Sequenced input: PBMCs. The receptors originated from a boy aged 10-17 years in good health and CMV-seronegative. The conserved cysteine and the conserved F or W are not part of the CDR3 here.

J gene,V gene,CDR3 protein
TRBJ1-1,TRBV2,ASSEALIAEGENTEAF
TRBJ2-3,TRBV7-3,ASTFRRVGTDTQY
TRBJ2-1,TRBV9,ASSVANRDNEQF
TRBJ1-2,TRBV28,ASSPPQGSNYGYT
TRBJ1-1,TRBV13,ASSLGREAF
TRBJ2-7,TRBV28,ASRGLGTGRYEQY
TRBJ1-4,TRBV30,AWGQVGEKLF
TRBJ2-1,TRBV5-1,ASSWGTSGGAMNEQF
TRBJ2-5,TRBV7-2,ASSARLAGGPSQETQY
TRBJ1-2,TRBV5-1,ASSTRTAYGYT
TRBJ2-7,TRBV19,ASSTGGTTSYEQY
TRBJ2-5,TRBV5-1,ASSSSRGTSGSLIEETQY
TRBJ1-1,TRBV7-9,ASSPRSTLYF
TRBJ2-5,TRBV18,ASSQGWETQY
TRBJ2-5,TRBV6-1,ASTRLAGYQETQY
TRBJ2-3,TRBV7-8,ASSIRDTQY
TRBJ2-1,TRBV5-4,ASSLGDSGGAYNEQF
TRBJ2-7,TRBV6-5,ASSTAGKQY
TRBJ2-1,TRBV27,ASSLLSGSSYNEQF
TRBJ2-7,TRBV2,ASSPWPSGEQY
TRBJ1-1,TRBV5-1,ASFRDKNTEAF
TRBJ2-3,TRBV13,ASSRQGRTDTQY
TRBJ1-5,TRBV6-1,ASSGMTGIKDQPQH
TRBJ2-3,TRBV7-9,ASSFYGVLIDTQY